This T cell receptor beta chain is from a study of Ad26.COV2.S vaccination and SARS-CoV-2 variants. Libraries were prepared by immunoSEQ multiplex PCR; TCRdb keeps only in-frame clonotypes and omits some of them. The data show a few hundred thousand clones, around 87% seen once. Treatment here: around 19 received Ad26.COV2.S at low or high dose, single or two shots; 5 received placebo; per-sample allocation not given. Sample collection was performed on day 63 after the first vaccine or placebo injection. This CDR3 has 17 amino acids. V lost 6 bases, J lost 0 bases, and 15 bases lay in between. The germline gives CDR1 MDHEN, CDR2 SYDVKM. The study's findings and limits: Considerable breadth of spike-specific CD8+ and CD4+ T cell responses has reportedly been documented following vaccination.

Concerning this clone itself: Its antigen is not identified.

The sequencing used peripheral blood, collected in a trial of Ad26.COV2.S vaccine versus placebo. The receptor was isolated from a person between 18 and 60 years old who received the Ad26.COV2.S COVID-19 vaccine or a placebo. The chain recombines TRBV28 with TRBJ1-6; D is ambiguous. Written as DNA, the CDR3 is TGTGCCAGCAGCCTCCTGGCGGGGAGCTCCTATAATTCACCCCTCCACTTT. Amino acids: CASSLLAGSSYNSPLHF.